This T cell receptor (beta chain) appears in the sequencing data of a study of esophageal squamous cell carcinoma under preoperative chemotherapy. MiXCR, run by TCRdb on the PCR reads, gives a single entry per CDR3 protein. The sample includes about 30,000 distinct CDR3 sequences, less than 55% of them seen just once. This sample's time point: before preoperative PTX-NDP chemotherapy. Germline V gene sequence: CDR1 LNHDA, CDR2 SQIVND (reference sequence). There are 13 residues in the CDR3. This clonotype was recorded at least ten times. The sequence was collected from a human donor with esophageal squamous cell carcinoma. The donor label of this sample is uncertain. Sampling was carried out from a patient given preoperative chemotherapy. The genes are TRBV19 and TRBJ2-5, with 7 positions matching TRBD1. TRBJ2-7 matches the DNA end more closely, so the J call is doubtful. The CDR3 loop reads CASSKGQRYEQYF. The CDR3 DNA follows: TGTGCCAGTAGTAAGGGACAGAGGTACGAGCAGTACTTC.